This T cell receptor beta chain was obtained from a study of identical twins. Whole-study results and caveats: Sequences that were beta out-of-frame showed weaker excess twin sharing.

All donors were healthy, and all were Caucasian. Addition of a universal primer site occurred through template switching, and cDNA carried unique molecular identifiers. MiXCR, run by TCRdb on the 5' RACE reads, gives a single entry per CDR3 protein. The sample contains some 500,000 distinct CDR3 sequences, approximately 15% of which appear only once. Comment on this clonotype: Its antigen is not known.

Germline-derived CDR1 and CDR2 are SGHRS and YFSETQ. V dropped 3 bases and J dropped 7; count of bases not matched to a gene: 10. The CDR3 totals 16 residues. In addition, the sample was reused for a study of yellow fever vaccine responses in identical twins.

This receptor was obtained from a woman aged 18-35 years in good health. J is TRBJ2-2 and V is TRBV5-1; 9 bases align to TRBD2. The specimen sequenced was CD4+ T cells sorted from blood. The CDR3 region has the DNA TGCGCCAGCAGCTCCACCGGGACTAGCAAGGGCGGGGAGCTGTTTTTT. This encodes CASSSTGTSKGGELFF. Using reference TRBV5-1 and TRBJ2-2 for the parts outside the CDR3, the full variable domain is KAGVTQTPRYLIKTRGQQVTLSCSPISGHRSVSWYQQTPGQGLQFLFEYFSETQRNKGNFPGRFSGRQFSNSRSEMNVSTLELGDSALYLCASSSTGTSKGGELFFGEGSRLTVL.